The next 30 T cell receptor beta chains were all read from a single sample in a study of T cells after yellow fever vaccination. MiXCR, applied by TCRdb to the 5' RACE reads, yields one record per CDR3 protein. The data show a few hundred thousand distinct CDR3 sequences, about 19% seen once. Here the sequenced sample was PBMCs, taken before the yellow fever booster vaccination. The origin of the receptors is a man aged 18 to 29 who received the YFV17D yellow fever vaccine.

The table lists this clonotype with a few counts. The CDR3 sequence: CASSLERIGAEQYF. The CDR3 coding sequence is TGTGCCAGCAGCTTAGAGAGAATAGGGGCCGAGCAGTACTTC. The chain joins TRBV7-2 to TRBJ2-7, with D perhaps matching TRBD1 (5 bases). Germline V gives CDR1 SGHTA, CDR2 FQGNSA. V was shortened by 1 base and J by 6 bases, with 13 bases between the two germline ends. The CDR3 is 14 residues long.

This clonotype has more than one count but fewer than ten. This chain connects TRBV20-1 to TRBJ1-1, with D uncertain. There are 12 residues in the CDR3. Germline values: CDR1 DFQATT, CDR2 SNEGSKA (reference sequence). The V gene lost 5 bases and the J gene lost 3 bases, with 10 bases spanning the gap. The chain's CDR3 is CSASIGDTEAFF. CDR3 coding DNA: TGCAGTGCTTCGATCGGGGACACTGAAGCTTTCTTT.

This clonotype has just one count. The chain combines TRBV2 with TRBJ2-1; D gene uncertain. CDR1 and CDR2 from the germline V gene are SNHLY and FYNNEI. There are 14 residues in the CDR3. Trimming cost V 8 bases and J 7 bases, with 18 bases left between them. CDR3 sequence: CASGVNRVWNEQFF. In nucleotides, the CDR3 is TGTGCCAGCGGAGTGAATAGAGTTTGGAATGAGCAGTTCTTC.

The chain recombines TRBV29-1 with TRBJ2-5, with 12 bases identical to TRBD2. The length of the CDR3 is 14 residues. The germline CDR1 and CDR2 sequences are SQVTM and ANQGSEA. V gave up 8 bases and J gave up 3 bases; unmatched junction bases: 7. The DNA of the CDR3 is TGCAGCCATACTAGCGGGGGGCCCAAAGAGACCCAGTACTTC. Its protein is CSHTSGGPKETQYF.

This clonotype was detected a few times. The CDR3 DNA reads as TGTGCCAGCAGCTCCGTGAGTGTAGAGACCCAGTACTTC. Translating it yields CASSSVSVETQYF. This chain links TRBV11-2 with TRBJ2-5; D call uncertain. Germline-derived CDR1 and CDR2 are SGHAT and FQNNGV. The V end was cut by 4 bases, the J end by 4 bases, with 10 bases between. There are 13 residues in the CDR3.

For this clonotype: A much larger clonotype is one base distant, so this may be a read error. Given the absence of the conserved phenylalanine or tryptophan at the CDR3 end, a read error is likely. The CDR3 protein is CASSPPLTRGEQFL. The DNA for the CDR3 is TGTGCCAGCAGTCCCCCGCTCACTAGAGGTGAGCAGTTCCTC. This chain links TRBV12-3 or TRBV12-4 with TRBJ2-1, with a tentative D call TRBD2 (5 bases). With 5 bases removed from V and 9 bases from J, the gap between germline ends came to 17 bases. There are 14 residues in the CDR3.

This clonotype was detected only a few times. The chain recombines TRBV5-1 with TRBJ2-1; 12 positions agree with TRBD2. The CDR3 loop spans 16 amino acids. Germline CDR1 reads SGHRS; CDR2 reads YFSETQ. The V gene end was trimmed by 4 bases and the J gene end by 0 bases; junction bases not matched to a gene: 2. CDR3 loop: CASSPSGGDSYNEQFF. CDR3 in DNA: TGCGCCAGCAGCCCTAGCGGGGGGGACTCCTACAATGAGCAGTTCTTC.

The chain carries TRBV6-5 and TRBJ2-5; 10 bases agree with TRBD2. From germline, CDR1 is MNHEY and CDR2 SVGAGI. The CDR3 runs to 16 residues. V lost 3 bases to trimming and J lost 0 bases; unmatched junction nucleotides: 4. CDR3 region: CASSYLAGEYQETQYF. In DNA form, the CDR3 reads TGTGCCAGCAGTTATCTAGCGGGGGAGTACCAAGAGACCCAGTACTTC.

This clonotype has only one observation. V is TRBV7-8 and J is TRBJ1-1, with 7 positions matching TRBD1. Germline CDR1 reads SGHVS; CDR2 reads FQNEAQ. This CDR3 is 13 amino acids long. V lost 8 bases, J lost 4 bases, and 7 bases stayed unmatched. The CDR3 sequence: CASSTGWGTEAFF. DNA of the CDR3: TGTGCCAGCTCGACAGGGTGGGGCACTGAAGCTTTCTTT. Full variable domain (missing parts from reference TRBV7-8 and TRBJ1-1): GAGVSQSPRYKVAKRGQDVALRCDPISGHVSLFWYQQALGQGPEFLTYFQNEAQLDKSGLPSDRFFAERPEGSVSTLKIQRTQQEDSAVYLCASSTGWGTEAFFGQGTRLTVV.

The chain uses TRBV5-1 and TRBJ2-3, with D unresolved. CDR1 is SGHRS and CDR2 is YFSETQ in the germline V gene. The length of the CDR3 is 14 residues. Trimming took 5 bases from V and 4 from J, leaving 14 bases between them. The CDR3 sequence: CASSSGSAADTQYF. For the CDR3, the DNA is TGCGCCAGCAGTTCCGGCTCAGCAGCAGATACGCAGTATTTT.

Only a few counts were recorded for this clonotype. CDR3 bases: TGTGCCAGCAGCCATTCAGCGAACATTCAGTACTTC. Its translation is CASSHSANIQYF. The chain is built from TRBV3-1 and TRBJ2-4; no firm D call. V lost 3 bases to trimming and J lost 7 bases, with 7 bases between them. The CDR3 has 12 amino acids. Germline values: CDR1 LGHDT, CDR2 YNNKEL (reference sequence).

As regards this clonotype: A much bigger clone sits one base away, suggesting this may be a read error. This chain joins TRBV11-2 and TRBJ1-1; TRBD1 aligns across 7 bases. Germline assignment: CDR1 SGHAT and CDR2 FQNNGV. The CDR3 totals 13 residues. V lost 5 bases to trimming and J lost 1 base; unmatched junction nucleotides: 1. The CDR3 region has the DNA TGTGCCAGCAGCACAGGGGCGAACACTGAAGCTTTCTTT. Encoded protein: CASSTGANTEAFF.

This clonotype appeared a few times. The CDR3 sequence is CASSLSLDREDYEQYF. Here the CDR3 DNA reads TGTGCCAGCAGCTTATCCCTCGACAGGGAGGACTACGAGCAGTACTTC. The chain combines TRBV7-8 with TRBJ2-7; the D gene is possibly TRBD1 (7 bases). Germline assignment: CDR1 SGHVS and CDR2 FQNEAQ. This CDR3 contains 16 residues. With 2 bases removed from V and 3 bases from J, the gap between germline ends came to 17 bases. Looking up the rest from reference TRBV7-8 and TRBJ2-7 gives the full variable domain: GAGVSQSPRYKVAKRGQDVALRCDPISGHVSLFWYQQALGQGPEFLTYFQNEAQLDKSGLPSDRFFAERPEGSVSTLKIQRTQQEDSAVYLCASSLSLDREDYEQYFGPGTRLTVT.

This clonotype was observed a few times. The chain combines TRBV5-1 with TRBJ2-3; TRBD2 might be the D (6 bases). CDR1 is SGHRS and CDR2 is YFSETQ in the germline V gene. Trimming cost V 4 bases and J 4 bases, with 13 bases left between them. CDR3 length: 14 residues. The CDR3 DNA sequence: TGCGCCAGCAGCCGGGGCCTAGCGCCAGATACGCAGTATTTT. It translates to CASSRGLAPDTQYF.

The table lists this clonotype with a few counts. V usage is TRBV5-1 and J usage is TRBJ2-3; D gene uncertain. The germline V gene has CDR1 SGHRS and CDR2 YFSETQ. V was trimmed by 4 bases and J by 0 bases, leaving 9 bases between them. CDR3 length: 14 residues. The CDR3 bases are TGCGCCAGCAGCCTGAGATATAGCACAGATACGCAGTATTTT. Translation: CASSLRYSTDTQYF.

The chain joins TRBV20-1 to TRBJ1-3; 8 bases align to TRBD1. The V segment lost 6 bases and the J segment 1 base; nucleotides outside the gene matches: 20. Germline CDR1 DFQATT, CDR2 SNEGSKA (reference sequence). This CDR3 comprises 19 residues. This CDR3 is CSALTGTGFHAGSGNTIYF. The CDR3, as DNA: TGCAGTGCGCTAACCGGGACAGGATTCCACGCCGGTTCTGGAAACACCATATATTTT.

The genes are TRBV4-3 and TRBJ1-4; D unclear. Germline V gives CDR1 LGHNA, CDR2 YSLEER. V lost 0 bases, J lost 5 bases, and 13 bases lay in between. The CDR3 consists of 16 residues. Written as DNA, the CDR3 is TGCGCCAGCAGCCAAGATACAGTAAGTAGAAATGAAAAACTGTTTTTT. Protein product: CASSQDTVSRNEKLFF.

The rearrangement links TRBV5-4 to TRBJ2-1; perhaps D is TRBD1 or TRBD2 (5 bases each). CDR1 and CDR2 (germline): SGHNT, YYREEE (reference sequence). This CDR3 has 15 amino acids. Trimming cost V 7 bases and J 9 bases, with 23 bases left between them. The CDR3 loop reads CASSGTVGWGSEQFF. In DNA, the CDR3 is TGTGCCAGCTCCGGGACGGTCGGTTGGGGCAGTGAGCAGTTCTTC.

The V gene is TRBV4-3, the J gene TRBJ2-1; TRBD2 agrees at 10 bases. The trim removed 1 base at V and 2 bases at J, leaving 2 bases unmatched. CDR3 length: 16 amino acids. CDR1 is LGHNA, CDR2 YSLEER, per germline. CDR3: CASSQAGTSAYNEQFF. The CDR3 DNA sequence: TGCGCCAGCAGCCAAGCCGGGACTAGCGCCTACAATGAGCAGTTCTTC.

This chain links TRBV7-9 with TRBJ2-2; D call uncertain. Trimming took off 5 bases at V and 3 bases at J, with 10 bases between the two ends. CDR3 length: 14 residues. Germline V lookup: CDR1 SEHNR, CDR2 FQNEAQ (reference sequence). CDR3 bases: TGTGCCAGCAGCAAAAGGGTACACACCGGGGAGCTGTTTTTT. As protein: CASSKRVHTGELFF.

J is TRBJ1-2 and V is TRBV5-5; 7 positions agree with TRBD1. Germline V gives CDR1 SGHKS, CDR2 YYEKEE (reference sequence). Unmatched junction bases numbered 11, after V lost 3 bases and J lost 3 bases. CDR3 length: 16 residues. The CDR3, as DNA: TGTGCCAGCAGCTCAATACAGGGGCACGGGTACTATGGCTACACCTTC. This encodes CASSSIQGHGYYGYTF.

The genes are TRBV6-2 or TRBV6-3 and TRBJ2-7, with D possibly TRBD2 on 6 matching bases. Germline V gene data show CDR1 as MNHEY and CDR2 as SVGEGT. The length of the CDR3 is 14 residues. The V end was cut by 2 bases, the J end by 1 base, with 9 bases between. CDR3 in DNA: TGTGCCAGCAGTTACCGGGAGACGTCCTACGAGCAGTACGTC. Protein sequence: CASSYRETSYEQYV.

The chain carries TRBV20-1 and TRBJ1-5; 10 bases line up with TRBD1. The junction had 2 bases not matched to a gene; V was cut back by 3 bases and J by 6 bases. Looked up from germline, CDR1 is DFQATT and CDR2 is SNEGSKA (reference sequence). The CDR3 is 13 residues long. CDR3 loop: CSARGTGAQPQHF. The CDR3 bases are TGCAGTGCTAGGGGGACAGGGGCTCAGCCCCAGCATTTT.

This clonotype was seen only a few times. This chain uses TRBV5-1 with TRBJ1-2; maybe TRBD1 (5 bases). CDR1 SGHRS and CDR2 YFSETQ come from the germline V gene. V was cut by 4 bases and J by 6 bases, with 10 bases left in between. The CDR3 runs to 12 residues. The CDR3 here is CASSENRNGYTF. In DNA form, the CDR3 reads TGCGCCAGCAGCGAGAACAGGAATGGCTACACCTTC.

The V gene is TRBV5-5, the J gene TRBJ1-6; D unclear. The length of the CDR3 is 17 residues. The germline gives CDR1 SGHKS, CDR2 YYEKEE (reference sequence). V shed 4 bases and J shed 0 bases, with 14 bases lying between them. The CDR3 DNA reads as TGTGCCAGCAGCCGCGGCGGGTCGAGCTCCTATAATTCACCCCTCCACTTT. Amino acids: CASSRGGSSSYNSPLHF.

This chain links TRBV9 with TRBJ2-3; 8 positions match TRBD2. This CDR3 region has 16 residues. Trimming took 3 bases from V and 7 from J; bases not matched to a gene: 13. The germline V gene encodes CDR1 SGDLS and CDR2 YYNGEE. The CDR3 is CASSEGRGGHLNTQYF. The CDR3 DNA reads as TGTGCCAGCAGCGAGGGCCGGGGGGGCCATTTAAATACGCAGTATTTT.

This clonotype has only a few counts. CDR3 region: CASSYSGTGFDEQYF. In DNA form, the CDR3 reads TGTGCCAGCAGTTACTCCGGGACAGGGTTTGACGAGCAGTACTTC. The V gene is TRBV6-5, the J gene TRBJ2-7; 9 bases match TRBD1. The CDR3 has 15 residues. Unmatched junction bases numbered 5, after V lost 0 bases and J lost 5 bases. Germline V lookup: CDR1 MNHEY, CDR2 SVGAGI.

This chain links TRBV5-1 with TRBJ2-1; D is perhaps TRBD1 (5 bases). The CDR3 consists of 12 residues. Deletions cut 3 bases from V and 7 bases from J, with 8 bases between. Germline CDR1 and CDR2: SGHRS and YFSETQ. In nucleotides, the CDR3 is TGCGCCAGCAGCTCCAAGGGGAATGAGCAGTTCTTC. Protein: CASSSKGNEQFF.

The chain employs TRBV6-6 and TRBJ2-7, with unresolved D. V shed 5 bases and J shed 2 bases, with 13 bases lying between them. Germline CDR1 MNHNY, CDR2 SVGAGI (reference sequence). CDR3 size: 14 residues. CDR3 in amino acids: CASSPPRPPYEQYV. In DNA form, the CDR3 reads TGTGCCAGCAGTCCCCCCCGGCCCCCCTACGAGCAGTACGTC.

This clonotype was detected only a few times. The chain links TRBV6-5 to TRBJ1-6; no reliable D call. The V and J ends lost 0 bases and 0 bases respectively, with 15 bases between them. The germline gives CDR1 MNHEY, CDR2 SVGAGI. There are 19 residues in the CDR3. The CDR3, as DNA: TGTGCCAGCAGTTACTCGACGGTCGGGCATAGCTCCTATAATTCACCCCTCCACTTT. This gives the protein CASSYSTVGHSSYNSPLHF.